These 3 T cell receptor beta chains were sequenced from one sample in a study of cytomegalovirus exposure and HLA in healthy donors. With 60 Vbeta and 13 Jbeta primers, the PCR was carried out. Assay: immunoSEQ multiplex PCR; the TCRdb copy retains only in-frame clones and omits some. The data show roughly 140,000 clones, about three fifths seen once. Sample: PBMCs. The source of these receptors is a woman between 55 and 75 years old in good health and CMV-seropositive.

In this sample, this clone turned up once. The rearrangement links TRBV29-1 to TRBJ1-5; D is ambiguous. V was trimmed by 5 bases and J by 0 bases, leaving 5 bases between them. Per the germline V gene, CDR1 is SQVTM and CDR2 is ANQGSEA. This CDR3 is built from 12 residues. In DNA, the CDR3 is TGCAGCGTTCAGGATAGCAATCAGCCCCAGCATTTT. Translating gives CSVQDSNQPQHF. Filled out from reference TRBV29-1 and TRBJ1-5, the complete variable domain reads SAVISQKPSRDICQRGTSLTIQCQVDSQVTMMFWYRQQPGQSLTLIATANQGSEATYESGFVIDKFPISRPNLTFSTLTVSNMSPEDSSIYLCSVQDSNQPQHFGDGTRLSIL.

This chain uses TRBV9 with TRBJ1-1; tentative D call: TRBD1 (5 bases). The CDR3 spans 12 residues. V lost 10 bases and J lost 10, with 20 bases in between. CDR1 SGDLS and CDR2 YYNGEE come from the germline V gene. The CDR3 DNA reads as TGTGCCCCCAACCCCCCCGGGAGGGGAGCTTTCTTT. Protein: CAPNPPGRGAFF.

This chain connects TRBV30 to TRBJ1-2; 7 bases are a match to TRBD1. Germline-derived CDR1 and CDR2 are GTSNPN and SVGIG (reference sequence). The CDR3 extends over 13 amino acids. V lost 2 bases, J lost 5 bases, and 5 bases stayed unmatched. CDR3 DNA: TGTGCCTGGAGTTCGACAGGGAAATATGGCTACACCTTC. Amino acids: CAWSSTGKYGYTF.